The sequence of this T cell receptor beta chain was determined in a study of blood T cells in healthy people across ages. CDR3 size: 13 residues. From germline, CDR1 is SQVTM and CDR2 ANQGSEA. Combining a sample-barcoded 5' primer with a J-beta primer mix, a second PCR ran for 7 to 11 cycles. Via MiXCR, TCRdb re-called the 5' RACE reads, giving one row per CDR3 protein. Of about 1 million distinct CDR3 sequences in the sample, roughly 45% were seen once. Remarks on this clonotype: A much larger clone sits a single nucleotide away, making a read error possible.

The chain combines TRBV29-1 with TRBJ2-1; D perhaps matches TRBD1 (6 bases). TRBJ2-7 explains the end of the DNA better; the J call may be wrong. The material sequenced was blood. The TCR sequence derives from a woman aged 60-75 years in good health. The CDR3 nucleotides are TGCAGCGTTGCGCGGTCTTGGGACAATGAGCAGTACTTC. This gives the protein CSVARSWDNEQYF.